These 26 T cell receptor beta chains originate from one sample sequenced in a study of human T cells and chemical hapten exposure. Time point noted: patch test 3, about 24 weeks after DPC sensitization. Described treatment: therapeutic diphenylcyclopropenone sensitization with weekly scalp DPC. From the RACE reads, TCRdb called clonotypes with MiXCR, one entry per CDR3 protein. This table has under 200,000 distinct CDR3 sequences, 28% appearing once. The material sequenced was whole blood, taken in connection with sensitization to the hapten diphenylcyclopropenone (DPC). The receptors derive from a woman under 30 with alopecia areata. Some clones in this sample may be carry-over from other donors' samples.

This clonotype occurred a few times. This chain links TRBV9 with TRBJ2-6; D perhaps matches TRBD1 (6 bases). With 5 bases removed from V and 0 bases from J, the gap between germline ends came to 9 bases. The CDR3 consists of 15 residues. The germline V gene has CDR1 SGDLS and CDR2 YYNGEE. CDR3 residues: CASRRGNSGANVLTF. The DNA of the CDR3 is TGTGCCAGCAGAAGGGGGAACTCTGGGGCCAACGTCCTGACTTTC.

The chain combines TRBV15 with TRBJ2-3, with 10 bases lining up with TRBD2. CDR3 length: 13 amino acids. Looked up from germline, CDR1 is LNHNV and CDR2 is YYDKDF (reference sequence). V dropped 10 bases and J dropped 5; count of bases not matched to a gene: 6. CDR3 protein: CAIQRGGRDTQYF. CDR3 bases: TGTGCCATCCAGCGGGGGGGCCGAGATACGCAGTATTTT.

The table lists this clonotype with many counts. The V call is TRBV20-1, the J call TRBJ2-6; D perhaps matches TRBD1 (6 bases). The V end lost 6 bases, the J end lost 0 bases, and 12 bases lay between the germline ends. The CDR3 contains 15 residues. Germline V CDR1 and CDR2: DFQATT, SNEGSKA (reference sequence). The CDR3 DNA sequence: TGCAGTGCCGGGACACCCAGCTCTGGGGCCAACGTCCTGACTTTC. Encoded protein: CSAGTPSSGANVLTF.

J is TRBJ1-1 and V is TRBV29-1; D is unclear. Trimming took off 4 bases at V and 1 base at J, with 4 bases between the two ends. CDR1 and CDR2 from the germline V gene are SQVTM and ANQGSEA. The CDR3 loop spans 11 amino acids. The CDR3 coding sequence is TGCAGCGTTGTCGGGAACACTGAAGCTTTCTTT. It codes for CSVVGNTEAFF.

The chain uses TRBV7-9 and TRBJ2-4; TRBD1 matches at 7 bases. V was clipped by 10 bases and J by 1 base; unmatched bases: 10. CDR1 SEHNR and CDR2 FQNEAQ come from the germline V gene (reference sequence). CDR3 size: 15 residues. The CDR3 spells CATGTDQVAKNIQYF. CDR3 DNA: TGTGCCACGGGGACAGACCAAGTGGCCAAAAACATTCAGTACTTC.

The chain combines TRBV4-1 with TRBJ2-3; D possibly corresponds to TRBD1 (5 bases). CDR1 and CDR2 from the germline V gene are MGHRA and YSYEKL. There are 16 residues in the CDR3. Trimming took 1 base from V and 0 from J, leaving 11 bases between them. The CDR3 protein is CASSQVGDRSTDTQYF. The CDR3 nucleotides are TGCGCCAGCAGCCAAGTAGGGGATCGGAGCACAGATACGCAGTATTTT.

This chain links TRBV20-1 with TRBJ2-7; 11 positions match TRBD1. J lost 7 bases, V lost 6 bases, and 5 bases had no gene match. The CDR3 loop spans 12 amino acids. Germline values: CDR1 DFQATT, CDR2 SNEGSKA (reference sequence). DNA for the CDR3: TGCAGTGCCAGGGACAGGGGGGGGGAGCAGTACTTC. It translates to CSARDRGGEQYF.

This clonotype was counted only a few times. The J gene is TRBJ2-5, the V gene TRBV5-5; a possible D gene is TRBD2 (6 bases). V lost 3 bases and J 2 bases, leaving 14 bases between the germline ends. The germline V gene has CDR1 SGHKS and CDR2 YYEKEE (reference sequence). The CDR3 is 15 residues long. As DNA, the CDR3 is TGTGCCAGCAGCTCGAGACTAGGGAAACAAGAGACCCAGTACTTC. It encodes CASSSRLGKQETQYF.

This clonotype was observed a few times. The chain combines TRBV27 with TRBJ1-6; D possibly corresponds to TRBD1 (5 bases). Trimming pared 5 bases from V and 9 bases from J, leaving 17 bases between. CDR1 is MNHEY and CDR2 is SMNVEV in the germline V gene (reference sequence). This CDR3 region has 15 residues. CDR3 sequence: CASSLPGVEGSPLHF. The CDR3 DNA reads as TGTGCCAGCAGTCTCCCGGGGGTTGAGGGTTCACCCCTCCACTTT.

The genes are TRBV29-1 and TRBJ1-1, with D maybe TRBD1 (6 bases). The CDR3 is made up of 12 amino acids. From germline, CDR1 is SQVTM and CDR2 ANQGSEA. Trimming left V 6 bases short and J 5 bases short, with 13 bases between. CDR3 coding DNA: TGCAGCGTGTATACAGGGAGGACTGAAGCTTTCTTT. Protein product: CSVYTGRTEAFF.

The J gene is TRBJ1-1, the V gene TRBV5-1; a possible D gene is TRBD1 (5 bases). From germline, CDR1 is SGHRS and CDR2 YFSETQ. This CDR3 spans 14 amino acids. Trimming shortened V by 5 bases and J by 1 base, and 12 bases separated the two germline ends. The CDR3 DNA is TGCGCCAGCAGTTACGGGGGAACGAACACTGAAGCTTTCTTT. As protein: CASSYGGTNTEAFF.

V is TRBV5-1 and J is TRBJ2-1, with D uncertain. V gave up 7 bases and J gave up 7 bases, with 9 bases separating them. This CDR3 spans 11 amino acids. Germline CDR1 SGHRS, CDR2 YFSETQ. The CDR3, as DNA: TGCGCCAGCTTAAAGGGAAATGAGCAGTTCTTC. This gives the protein CASLKGNEQFF.

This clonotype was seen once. CDR3 in amino acids: CASSPSTPEGKLFF. DNA for the CDR3: TGTGCCAGCAGTCCTTCGACCCCAGAGGGAAAACTGTTTTTT. The chain combines TRBV6-6 with TRBJ1-4; the D is unclear. This CDR3 spans 14 amino acids. The germline V and J ends were trimmed by 5 bases and 10 bases, with 17 bases remaining between them. Germline V gene lookup returns CDR1 MNHNY and CDR2 SVGAGI (reference sequence).

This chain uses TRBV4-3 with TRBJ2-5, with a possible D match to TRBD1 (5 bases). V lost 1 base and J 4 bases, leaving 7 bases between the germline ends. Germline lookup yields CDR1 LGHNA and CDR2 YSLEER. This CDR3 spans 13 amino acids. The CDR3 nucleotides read TGCGCCAGCAGCCAAGTTACAGGAGAGACCCAGTACTTC. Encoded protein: CASSQVTGETQYF.

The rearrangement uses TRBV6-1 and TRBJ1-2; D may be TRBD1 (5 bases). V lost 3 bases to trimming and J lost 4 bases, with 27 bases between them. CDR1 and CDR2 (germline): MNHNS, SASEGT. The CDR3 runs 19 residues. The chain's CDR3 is CASSDSSGALFGRLYGYTF. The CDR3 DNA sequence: TGTGCCAGCAGTGATAGCAGTGGGGCCTTATTTGGTCGACTCTATGGCTACACCTTC.

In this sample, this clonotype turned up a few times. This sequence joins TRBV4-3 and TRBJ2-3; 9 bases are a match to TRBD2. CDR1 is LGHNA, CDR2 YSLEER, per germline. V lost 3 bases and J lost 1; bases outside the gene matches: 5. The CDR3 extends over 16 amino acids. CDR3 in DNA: TGCGCCAGCAGCCACTCCGTAGCGGGGGGCACAGATACGCAGTATTTT. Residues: CASSHSVAGGTDTQYF.

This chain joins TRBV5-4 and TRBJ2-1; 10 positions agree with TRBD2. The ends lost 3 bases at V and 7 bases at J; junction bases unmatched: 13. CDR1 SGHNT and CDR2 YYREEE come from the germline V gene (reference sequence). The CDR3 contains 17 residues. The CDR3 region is CASSSGRGLAGVNEQFF. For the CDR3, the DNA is TGTGCCAGCAGCTCAGGTCGTGGTCTAGCGGGAGTGAATGAGCAGTTCTTC.

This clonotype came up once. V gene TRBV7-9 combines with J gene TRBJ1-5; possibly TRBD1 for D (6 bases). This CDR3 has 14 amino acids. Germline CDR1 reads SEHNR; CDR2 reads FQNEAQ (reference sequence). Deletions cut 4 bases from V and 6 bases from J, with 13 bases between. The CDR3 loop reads CASSSATGLQPQHF. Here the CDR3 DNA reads TGTGCCAGCAGCTCCGCTACAGGGCTTCAGCCCCAGCATTTT.

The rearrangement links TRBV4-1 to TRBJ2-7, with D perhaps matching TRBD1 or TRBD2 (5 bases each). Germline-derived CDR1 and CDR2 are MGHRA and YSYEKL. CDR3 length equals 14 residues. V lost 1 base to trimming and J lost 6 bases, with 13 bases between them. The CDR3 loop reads CASSQVYPRGEQYF. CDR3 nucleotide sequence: TGCGCCAGCAGCCAAGTATACCCGAGGGGCGAGCAGTACTTC.

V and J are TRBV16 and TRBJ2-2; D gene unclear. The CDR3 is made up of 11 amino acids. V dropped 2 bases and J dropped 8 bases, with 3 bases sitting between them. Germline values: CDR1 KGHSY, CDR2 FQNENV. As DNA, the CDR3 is TGTGCCAGCAGCCAACGAGGGGAGCTGTTTTTT. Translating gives CASSQRGELFF.

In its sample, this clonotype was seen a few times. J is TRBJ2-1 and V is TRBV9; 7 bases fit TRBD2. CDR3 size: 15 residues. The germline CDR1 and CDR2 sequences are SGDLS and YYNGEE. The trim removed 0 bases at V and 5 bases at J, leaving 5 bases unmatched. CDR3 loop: CASSVGTSWDNEQFF. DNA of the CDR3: TGTGCCAGCAGCGTAGGGACTAGTTGGGACAATGAGCAGTTCTTC.

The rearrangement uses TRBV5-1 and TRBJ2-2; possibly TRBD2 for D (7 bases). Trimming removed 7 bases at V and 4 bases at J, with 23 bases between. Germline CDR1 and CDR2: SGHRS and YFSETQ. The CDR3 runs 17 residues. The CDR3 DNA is TGCGCCAGCCGCCCCTCGTCTGGCGGGGGCCGCACCGGGGAGCTGTTTTTT. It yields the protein CASRPSSGGGRTGELFF.

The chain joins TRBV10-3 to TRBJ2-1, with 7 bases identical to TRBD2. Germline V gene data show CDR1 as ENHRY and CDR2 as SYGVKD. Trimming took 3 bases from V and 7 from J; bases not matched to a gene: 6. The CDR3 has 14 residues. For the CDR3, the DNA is TGTGCCATCAGTGAAGGCAGGGAGGGAAATGAGCAGTTCTTC. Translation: CAISEGREGNEQFF.

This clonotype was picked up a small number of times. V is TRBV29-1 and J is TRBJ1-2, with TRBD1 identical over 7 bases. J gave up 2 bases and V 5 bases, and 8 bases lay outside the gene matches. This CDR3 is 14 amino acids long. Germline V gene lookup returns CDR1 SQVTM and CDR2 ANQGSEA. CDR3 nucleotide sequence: TGCAGCGTTCGGGACAGCAGACTAAACTATGGCTACACCTTC. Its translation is CSVRDSRLNYGYTF.

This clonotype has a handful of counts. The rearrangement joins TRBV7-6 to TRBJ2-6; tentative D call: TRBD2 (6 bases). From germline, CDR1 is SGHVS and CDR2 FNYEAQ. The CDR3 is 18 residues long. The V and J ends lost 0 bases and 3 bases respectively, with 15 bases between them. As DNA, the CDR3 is TGTGCCAGCAGCTTAGCCTTGCGGGGCGCGAGTGGGGCCAACGTCCTGACTTTC. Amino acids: CASSLALRGASGANVLTF.

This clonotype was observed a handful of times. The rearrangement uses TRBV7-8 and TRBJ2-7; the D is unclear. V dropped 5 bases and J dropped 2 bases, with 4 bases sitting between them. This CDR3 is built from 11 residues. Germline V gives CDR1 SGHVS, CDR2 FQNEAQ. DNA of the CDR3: TGTGCCAGCAGCATAACCTACGAGCAGTACTTC. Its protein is CASSITYEQYF.